Below are 21 T cell receptor beta chains sequenced from a single sample in a study of OX40 agonist ivuxolimab in advanced cancers. Libraries were prepared by immunoSEQ multiplex PCR; TCRdb keeps only in-frame clonotypes and omits some of them. The table shows some 150,000 clones, with 90% occurring only once. This specimen was CD4+ or CD8+ T cells sorted from blood, taken in a trial of the OX40 agonist ivuxolimab. These receptors all come from an adult with an advanced solid tumor such as melanoma, head and neck, liver or kidney cancer.

The V and J genes are TRBV27 and TRBJ1-2, with D perhaps matching TRBD1 (6 bases). Between the trimmed V and J ends, which lost 5 bases and 6 bases, there was a span of 13 bases. The CDR3 loop spans 13 amino acids. The germline CDR1 and CDR2 sequences are MNHEY and SMNVEV (reference sequence). CDR3 residues: CASSIQGEDGYTF. CDR3 nucleotide sequence: TGTGCCAGCAGTATACAGGGAGAGGATGGCTACACCTTC.

This rearrangement joins TRBV11-3 to TRBJ2-7; weak D call: TRBD1 (5 bases). V was clipped by 0 bases and J by 6 bases, with 9 bases between them. CDR3 length: 13 residues. Per germline, CDR1 SGHNT and CDR2 YENEEA. CDR3: CASSLEGDGEQYF. In DNA form, the CDR3 reads TGTGCCAGCAGCTTAGAAGGGGATGGCGAGCAGTACTTC.

The rearrangement links TRBV5-4 to TRBJ2-2; TRBD2 matches at 8 bases. The CDR3 spans 15 residues. The J segment lost 7 bases and the V segment lost 2 bases, leaving 7 bases of the junction unmatched. The germline CDR1 and CDR2 sequences are SGHNT and YYREEE (reference sequence). CDR3 DNA sequence: TGTGCCAGCAGCTTAAGCGGGAGTATCGGCGGGGAGCTGTTTTTT. Amino acid sequence: CASSLSGSIGGELFF. The entire variable domain, with the rest obtained from reference TRBV5-4 and TRBJ2-2, is as follows: ETGVTQSPTHLIKTRGQQVTLRCSSQSGHNTVSWYQQALGQGPQFIFQYYREEENGRGNFPPRFSGLQFPNYSSELNVNALELDDSALYLCASSLSGSIGGELFFGEGSRLTVL.

The chain joins TRBV7-2 to TRBJ2-5; 7 bases are shared with TRBD1. The J call may be wrong; the DNA end is better matched by TRBJ2-7. The CDR3 length is 15 residues. The V gene's germline CDR1 is SGHTA and CDR2 FQGNSA. The CDR3 sequence is CASSLAPSTGYEQYF. The CDR3 DNA sequence: TGTGCCAGCAGCTTAGCCCCCTCGACAGGGTACGAGCAGTACTTC.

This chain joins TRBV29-1 and TRBJ2-7; D perhaps matches TRBD1 (5 bases). This CDR3 has 12 residues. Germline assignment: CDR1 SQVTM and CDR2 ANQGSEA. The germline V and J ends were trimmed by 6 bases and 0 bases, with 9 bases remaining between them. CDR3 region: CSVQTDSYEQYF. CDR3 sequence (DNA): TGCAGCGTACAGACAGACTCCTACGAGCAGTACTTC.

V gene TRBV28 combines with J gene TRBJ1-1; 10 bases map to TRBD1. CDR3 length: 12 amino acids. With 6 bases clipped from V and 7 bases from J, the junction kept 2 bases outside the gene matches. The germline V gene encodes CDR1 MDHEN and CDR2 SYDVKM. This CDR3 reads CASRGQGSEAFF. CDR3 nucleotide sequence: TGTGCCAGCAGGGGACAGGGGAGTGAAGCTTTCTTT.

The V and J genes are TRBV27 and TRBJ1-4; TRBD1 is a possible D gene (5 bases). Germline V gene lookup returns CDR1 MNHEY and CDR2 SMNVEV (reference sequence). This CDR3 spans 14 amino acids. V was cut by 4 bases and J by 7 bases, with 13 bases left in between. The CDR3 region is CASSWGARGEKLFF. The CDR3 region has the DNA TGTGCCAGCAGTTGGGGCGCCCGGGGTGAAAAACTGTTTTTT.

This clone was observed a handful of times. The rearrangement uses TRBV28 and TRBJ1-1, with D possibly matching TRBD1 (5 bases). V was pared by 11 bases and J by 0 bases, with 10 bases between. This CDR3 is built from 12 residues. Per germline, CDR1 MDHEN and CDR2 SYDVKM. The CDR3 sequence is CALGRMNTEAFF. The DNA for the CDR3 is TGTGCCTTGGGACGCATGAACACTGAAGCTTTCTTT.

V gene TRBV19 combines with J gene TRBJ1-4, with D possibly matching TRBD1 (5 bases). The length of the CDR3 is 13 residues. Germline CDR1 reads LNHDA; CDR2 reads SQIVND (reference sequence). The germline V and J ends were trimmed by 8 bases and 7 bases, with 14 bases remaining between them. CDR3 DNA sequence: TGTGCCAGTCGACAGCAGATGTTTGAAAAACTGTTTTTT. It is translated as CASRQQMFEKLFF.

The gene calls are TRBV18 and TRBJ2-2, with 9 bases identical to TRBD1. CDR1 KGHSH and CDR2 LQKENI come from the germline V gene. This CDR3 comprises 15 residues. After removal of 3 bases from V and 7 bases from J, the junction contained 6 bases not matched to a gene. In DNA, the CDR3 is TGTGCCAGCTCACCCGGGACAGGGACCAGCGGGGAGCTGTTTTTT. It specifies CASSPGTGTSGELFF.

The chain combines TRBV28 with TRBJ2-1, with 8 positions matching TRBD2. V shed 6 bases and J 10 bases; nucleotides not matched to a gene: 8. The CDR3 sequence is 13 residues long. The germline V gene encodes CDR1 MDHEN and CDR2 SYDVKM. The CDR3 DNA is TGTGCCAGCAGACTAGCGGTTACGGGGGAGCAGTTCTTC. Translated: CASRLAVTGEQFF.

V is TRBV5-6 and J is TRBJ1-5; D unclear. This CDR3 comprises 13 residues. The V end lost 4 bases, the J end lost 2 bases, and 7 bases lay between the germline ends. From germline, CDR1 is SGHDT and CDR2 YYEEEE. CDR3 nucleotides: TGTGCCAGCAGCATCCAGGGCAATCAGCCCCAGCATTTT. Residues: CASSIQGNQPQHF.

V is TRBV4-1 and J is TRBJ2-7, with a tentative D call TRBD2 (7 bases). The germline V and J ends were trimmed by 2 bases and 3 bases, with 14 bases remaining between them. The V gene's germline CDR1 is MGHRA and CDR2 YSYEKL. The CDR3 is 15 residues long. The CDR3 protein is CASSQPGGGGYEQYF. CDR3 coding DNA: TGCGCCAGCAGCCAACCCGGCGGGGGCGGCTACGAGCAGTACTTC.

The chain carries TRBV2 and TRBJ1-3; tentative D call: TRBD1 (6 bases). Germline values: CDR1 SNHLY, CDR2 FYNNEI. Trimming left V 7 bases short and J 0 bases short, with 19 bases between. The CDR3 sequence is 17 residues long. The CDR3 DNA sequence: TGTGCCAGCACCCCTGAGGGGGGATTTTCCTCTGGAAACACCATATATTTT. Protein product: CASTPEGGFSSGNTIYF.

The chain couples TRBV9 to TRBJ2-1, with 9 nucleotides matching TRBD2. Per germline, CDR1 SGDLS and CDR2 YYNGEE. The CDR3 runs to 15 residues. V shed 2 bases, J shed 5 bases, and the junction held 5 bases outside the gene matches. CDR3: CASSVGLAQNNEQFF. DNA of the CDR3: TGTGCCAGCAGCGTCGGACTAGCGCAGAACAATGAGCAGTTCTTC. Full variable domain (missing parts from reference TRBV9 and TRBJ2-1): DSGVTQTPKHLITATGQRVTLRCSPRSGDLSVYWYQQSLDQGLQFLIQYYNGEERAKGNILERFSAQQFPDLHSELNLSSLELGDSALYFCASSVGLAQNNEQFFGPGTRLTVL.

This chain connects TRBV21-1 to TRBJ1-2. TRBV21-1 is a pseudogene segment. This CDR3 region has 17 residues. DNA of the CDR3: TGTGCCAGCAGCAAAGGAGGAAGGGCCCGTAGATACTATGGCTACACCTTC. Amino acids: CASSKGGRARRYYGYTF.

The J gene is TRBJ2-7, the V gene TRBV5-1, with a possible D match to TRBD1 (7 bases). This CDR3 contains 14 residues. Trimming removed 0 bases from V and 4 bases from J, with 11 bases in between. Germline CDR1 reads SGHRS; CDR2 reads YFSETQ. CDR3 sequence (DNA): TGCGCCAGCAGCTTGGACAGGGGAGGTTACGAGCAGTACTTC. The encoded protein is CASSLDRGGYEQYF.

J is TRBJ2-7 and V is TRBV14, with D uncertain. Per germline, CDR1 SGHDN and CDR2 FVKESK. The CDR3 sequence is 12 residues long. V was pared by 4 bases and J by 6 bases, with 10 bases between. The CDR3 DNA follows: TGTGCCAGCAGCCGAACCCCCGGCGAGCAGTACTTC. This codes for CASSRTPGEQYF. Complete variable domain (other parts from reference TRBV14 and TRBJ2-7): EAGVTQFPSHSVIEKGQTVTLRCDPISGHDNLYWYRRVMGKEIKFLLHFVKESKQDESGMPNNRFLAERTGGTYSTLKVQPAELEDSGVYFCASSRTPGEQYFGPGTRLTVT.

The rearrangement joins TRBV18 to TRBJ2-7; D possibly uses TRBD1 or TRBD2 (5 bases each). V lost 5 bases and J 7 bases, leaving 18 bases between the germline ends. Per germline, CDR1 KGHSH and CDR2 LQKENI. This CDR3 region has 14 residues. The CDR3 coding sequence is TGTGCCAGCTCAGTCCCGGGGCGACCCGAAGAGCAGTACTTC. Protein: CASSVPGRPEEQYF.

This chain connects TRBV29-1 to TRBJ2-7; D is ambiguous. The V gene's germline CDR1 is SQVTM and CDR2 ANQGSEA. The CDR3 extends over 13 amino acids. Trimming stripped 5 bases from V and 0 bases from J, with 11 bases between. The CDR3 sequence: CSVPSGYSYEQYF. The CDR3 nucleotides are TGCAGCGTTCCTTCCGGCTACTCCTACGAGCAGTACTTC.

Details on this clone: The conserved final phenylalanine or tryptophan is absent from the CDR3, which likely points to a read error. The chain joins TRBV5-6 to TRBJ2-7; D ambiguous. The germline V gene encodes CDR1 SGHDT and CDR2 YYEEEE. Trimming cost V 4 bases and J 9 bases, with 17 bases left between them. The CDR3 has 13 amino acids. CDR3 sequence (DNA): TGTGCCAGCAGCCCTCGGACCTCCCCTTGGCAGTACCTC. As protein: CASSPRTSPWQYL.